This TCR beta chain was identified in a study of monozygotic twins with cystic fibrosis. The wider study: Approximately 3.2 micrograms of fragmented DNA underwent around 15 PCR cycles for library preparation. The study, taken as a whole, reports: J usage was most co-twin-similar in 8 of 16 pairs, V in 13. Monozygotic CF twins shared more identical nucleotide clonotypes than unrelated patients.

This clone was recorded once. The antigen remains unidentified. Clones were sequenced by immunoSEQ multiplex PCR, and TCRdb holds only the in-frame ones, with some missing. Of about 20,000 clones in the sample, around 96% were seen once. This TCR was sampled from a girl aged 2-15 years with cystic fibrosis. The material sequenced was blood.

CDR3 amino acids: CASSTLGGSGIFHEQYF. CDR3 DNA: TGTGCCAGTAGTACCCTCGGGGGCTCGGGGATATTCCACGAGCAGTACTTC. The chain combines TRBV19 with TRBJ2-7; either TRBD1 or TRBD2 may fit D (6 bases each). This CDR3 comprises 17 residues. Trimming shortened V by 4 bases and J by 5 bases, and 24 bases separated the two germline ends. Germline V lookup: CDR1 LNHDA, CDR2 SQIVND (reference sequence).